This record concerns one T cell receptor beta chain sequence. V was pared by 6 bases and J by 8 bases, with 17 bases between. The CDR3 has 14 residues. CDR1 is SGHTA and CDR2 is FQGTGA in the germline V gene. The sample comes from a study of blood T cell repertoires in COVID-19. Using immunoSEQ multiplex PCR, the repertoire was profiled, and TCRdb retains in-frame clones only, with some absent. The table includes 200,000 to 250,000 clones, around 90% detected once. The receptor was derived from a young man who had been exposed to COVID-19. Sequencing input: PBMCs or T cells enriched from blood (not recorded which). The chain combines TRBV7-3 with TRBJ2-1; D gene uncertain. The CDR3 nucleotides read TGTGCCAGCAGATCGTTACTGACACTCCATGAGCAGTTCTTC. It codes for CASRSLLTLHEQFF. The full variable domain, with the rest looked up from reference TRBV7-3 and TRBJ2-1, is GAGVSQTPSNKVTEKGKYVELRCDPISGHTALYWYRQSLGQGPEFLIYFQGTGAADDSGLPNDRFFAVRPEGSVSTLKIQRTERGDSAVYLCASRSLLTLHEQFFGPGTRLTVL.